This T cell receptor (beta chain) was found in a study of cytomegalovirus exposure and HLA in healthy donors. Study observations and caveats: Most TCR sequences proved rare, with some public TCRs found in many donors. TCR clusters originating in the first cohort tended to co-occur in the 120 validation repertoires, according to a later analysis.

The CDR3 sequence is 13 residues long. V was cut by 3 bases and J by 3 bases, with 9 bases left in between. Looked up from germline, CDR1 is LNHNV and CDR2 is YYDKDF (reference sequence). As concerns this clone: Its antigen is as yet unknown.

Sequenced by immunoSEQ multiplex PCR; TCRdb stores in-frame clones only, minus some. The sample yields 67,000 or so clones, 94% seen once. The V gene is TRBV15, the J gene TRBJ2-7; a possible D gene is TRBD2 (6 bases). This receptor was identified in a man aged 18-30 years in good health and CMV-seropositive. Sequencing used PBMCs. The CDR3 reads CATSRTRDYEQYF. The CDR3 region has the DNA TGTGCCACCAGCAGGACTAGGGACTACGAGCAGTACTTC.